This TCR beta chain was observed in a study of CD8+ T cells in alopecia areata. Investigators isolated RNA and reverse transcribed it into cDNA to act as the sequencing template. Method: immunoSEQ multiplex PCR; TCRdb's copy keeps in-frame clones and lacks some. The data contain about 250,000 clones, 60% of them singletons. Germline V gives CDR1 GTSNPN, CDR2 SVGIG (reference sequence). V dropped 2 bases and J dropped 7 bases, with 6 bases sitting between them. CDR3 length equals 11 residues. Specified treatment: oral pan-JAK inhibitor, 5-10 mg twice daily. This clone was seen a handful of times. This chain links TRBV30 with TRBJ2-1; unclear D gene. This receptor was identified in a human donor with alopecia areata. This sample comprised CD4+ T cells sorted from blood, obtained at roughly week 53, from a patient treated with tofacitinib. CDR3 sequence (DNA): TGTGCCTGGAGTCTGTTAAATGAGCAGTTCTTC. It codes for CAWSLLNEQFF.